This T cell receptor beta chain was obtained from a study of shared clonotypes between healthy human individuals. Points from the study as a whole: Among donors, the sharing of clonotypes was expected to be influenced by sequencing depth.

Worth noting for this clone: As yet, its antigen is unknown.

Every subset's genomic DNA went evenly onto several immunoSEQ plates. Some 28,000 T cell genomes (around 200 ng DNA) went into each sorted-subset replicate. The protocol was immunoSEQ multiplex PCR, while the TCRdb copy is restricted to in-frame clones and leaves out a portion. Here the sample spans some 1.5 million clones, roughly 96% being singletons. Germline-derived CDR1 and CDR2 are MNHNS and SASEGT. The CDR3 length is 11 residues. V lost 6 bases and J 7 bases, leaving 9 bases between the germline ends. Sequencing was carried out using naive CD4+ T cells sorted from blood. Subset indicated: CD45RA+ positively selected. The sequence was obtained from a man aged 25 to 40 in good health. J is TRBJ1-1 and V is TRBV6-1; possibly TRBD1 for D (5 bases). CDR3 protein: CASRVQDEAFF. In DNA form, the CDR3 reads TGTGCCAGCAGAGTACAGGATGAAGCTTTCTTT.